These T cell receptor beta chains were read from a single sample in a study of PD-1 blockade in classical Hodgkin lymphoma. Only in-frame clones appear in the TCRdb table, and some are missing; sequencing was by immunoSEQ multiplex PCR. The sample has roughly 52,000 clones; about nine tenths are singletons. The sequencing used peripheral blood mononuclear cells (PBMCs), collected before the fourth cycle of nivolumab. These receptors were collected from a human donor with classical Hodgkin lymphoma. CDR3s include the opening cysteine and the closing phenylalanine or tryptophan. The order of the fields is J gene, V gene, clone size, D gene, CDR3 DNA, CDR3 protein. The D gene is left open where the match is weak. Where a row states a size, it is once, few, many or the class of an expanded clone; other rows omit it.

>TRBJ2-7|TRBV6-5|NA|NA
TGTGCCAGCAGTTACTCTCGTCTCAGCTCCTACGAGCAGTACTTC
CASSYSRLSSYEQYF
>TRBJ2-1|TRBV28|NA|TRBD2
TGTGCCAGCAGCCAGCTAGCGGGAGGGCCAAATGAGCAGTTCTTC
CASSQLAGGPNEQFF
>TRBJ2-1|TRBV6-5|NA|TRBD1
TGTGCCAGCAGTTACCGGACAGGGGTGACCTACAATGAGCAGTTCTTC
CASSYRTGVTYNEQFF
>TRBJ1-4|TRBV5-4|NA|TRBD1
TGTGCCAGCAGCCAGACAGGGCGTCAAGAAAAACTGTTTTTT
CASSQTGRQEKLFF
>TRBJ2-7|TRBV9|NA|TRBD1
TGTGCCAGCAGCGTAGATCCTGACAGGGGTTTAAGGCACGAGCAGTACTTC
CASSVDPDRGLRHEQYF
>TRBJ2-3|TRBV10-2|once|TRBD1
TGCGCCAGCAGAAACAGGGGACACACAGATACGCAGTATTTT
CASRNRGHTDTQYF
>TRBJ1-5|TRBV2|once|NA
TGTGCCAGCAGTCGACGGCTGGGTCAGCCCCAGCATTTT
CASSRRLGQPQHF
>TRBJ2-5|TRBV7-3|NA|NA
TGTGCCAGCAGCCGGGGGAGGGACATCGGTATGGAGACCCAGTACTTC
CASSRGRDIGMETQYF
>TRBJ1-2|TRBV6-5|NA|TRBD1
TGTGCCAGCAGTCCCACAGGGGTAGAGAGCTATGGCTACACCTTC
CASSPTGVESYGYTF
>TRBJ2-1|TRBV9|NA|NA
TGTGCCAGCAGCGAGGGGGGACTCCGCTCCTACAATGAGCAGTTCTTC
CASSEGGLRSYNEQFF
>TRBJ2-1|TRBV6-1|NA|NA
TGTGCCAGCAGTGAGATAGTCAGCTCCTACAATGAGCAGTTCTTC
CASSEIVSSYNEQFF
>TRBJ1-1|TRBV7-3|NA|NA
TGTGCCAGCAGCTTATTAGGGAACACTGAAGCTTTCTTT
CASSLLGNTEAFF
>TRBJ2-5|TRBV27|NA|TRBD2
TGTGCCAGCAGCCCCCAGCCGGGACTAGCGGCCCCTGGGATAGAGACCCAGTACTTC
CASSPQPGLAAPGIETQYF
>TRBJ2-7|TRBV29-1|NA|NA
TGCAGCGTTGAACCGGCGGAAGGCGAGCAGTACTTC
CSVEPAEGEQYF
>TRBJ2-7|TRBV7-8|NA|NA
TGTGCCAGCAGCATCCGGGCCGCGGACTACGAGCAGTACTTC
CASSIRAADYEQYF
>TRBJ2-7|TRBV7-9|NA|NA
TGTGCCAGCAGCGAACCAGGGCCTTCCTACGAGCAGTACTTC
CASSEPGPSYEQYF
>TRBJ1-3|TRBV14|NA|NA
TGTGCCAGCAGCCAAGGGTGGGGGATTGGAAACACCATATATTTT
CASSQGWGIGNTIYF
>TRBJ1-5|TRBV19|NA|NA
TGTGCAGCCGGGGGAGGGGGCAATCAGCCCCAGCATTTT
CAAGGGGNQPQHF
>TRBJ2-3|TRBV7-9|NA|TRBD2
TGTGCCAGCAGCCTCGGGACTAGCCCTCAGACTACGCAGTATTTT
CASSLGTSPQTTQYF
>TRBJ2-7|TRBV7-8|few|NA
TGTGCCAGCAGCTTAGCGGACAAGCAGTACTTC
CASSLADKQYF
>TRBJ2-1|TRBV7-9|NA|NA
TGTGCCAGCAGCCCCCCTAGATCCCTCAGCTCCTACAATGAGCAGTTCTTC
CASSPPRSLSSYNEQFF
>TRBJ1-1|TRBV14|NA|TRBD1
TGTGCCAGCAGCCAAGGGGACAGGGTTACGAACACTGAAGCTTTCTTT
CASSQGDRVTNTEAFF
>TRBJ2-1|TRBV29-1|NA|TRBD2
TGCAGCGTCGCTAGCGGCTCCTACAATGAGCAGTTCTTC
CSVASGSYNEQFF
>TRBJ1-5|TRBV6-1|few|NA
TGTGCCAGCAGTGAAGCGCGGGGGTACCAGCCCCAGCATTTT
CASSEARGYQPQHF
>TRBJ2-3|TRBV5-4|NA|NA
TGTGCCAGCAGCTCTACTAGGGGCCGGGGCACAGATACGCAGTATTTT
CASSSTRGRGTDTQYF
>TRBJ2-7|TRBV29-1|NA|NA
TGCAGCGTTGAAACCGGGACGGCCGTCGAGCAGTACTTC
CSVETGTAVEQYF
>TRBJ2-6|TRBV9|NA|NA
TGTGCCAGCAGCGTAGACCCCCGATCTGGGGCCAACGTCCTGACTTTC
CASSVDPRSGANVLTF
>TRBJ2-7|TRBV14|few|NA
TGTGCCAGCGGGCCCGTCTCCTACGAGCAGTACTTC
CASGPVSYEQYF
>TRBJ2-6|TRBV6-5|NA|NA
TGTGCCAGCAAACAGGGTACCGGGGCCAACGTCCTGACTTTC
CASKQGTGANVLTF
>TRBJ2-1|TRBV2|few|NA
TGTGCCAGCAGTGCCGAGTCCTACAATGAGCAGTTCTTC
CASSAESYNEQFF
>TRBJ2-3|TRBV11-2|NA|NA
TGTGCCAGCAGCTTAGATCGCGGGGTTACGCAGTATTTT
CASSLDRGVTQYF
>TRBJ2-7|TRBV28|NA|TRBD2
TGTGCCAGCAGTGCGACTAGCGGGAGGTTATACGAGCAGTACTTC
CASSATSGRLYEQYF
>TRBJ1-5|TRBV4-3|NA|NA
TGCGCCAGCAGCCAAAGCCAGGACCAGCCCCAGCATTTT
CASSQSQDQPQHF
>TRBJ2-3|TRBV11-2|NA|NA
TGTGCCAGCAGCTTAGAACGAGGGTCTACGCAGTATTTT
CASSLERGSTQYF
>TRBJ2-3|TRBV7-8|NA|NA
TGTGCCAGCAGCCGCGGGACTAGCACAGATACGCAGTATTTT
CASSRGTSTDTQYF
>TRBJ1-5|TRBV18|NA|TRBD1
TGTGCCAGCTCACCGGACAGGGTGAATCAGCCCCAGCATTTT
CASSPDRVNQPQHF
>TRBJ1-5|TRBV15|NA|NA
TGTGCCACCAGCAGAGATAGGGGGAAGCAAGGACAGCCCCAGCATTTT
CATSRDRGKQGQPQHF
>TRBJ2-1|TRBV5-1|NA|TRBD2
TGCGCCAGCAGCTCCAGACTAGCGGGGGGGAGGAATGAGCAGTTCTTC
CASSSRLAGGRNEQFF
>TRBJ2-6|TRBV28|few|TRBD1
TGTGCCAGCAGGGCGAAGCCCGGGACAGGTTCTGGGGCCAACGTCCTGACTTTC
CASRAKPGTGSGANVLTF
>TRBJ1-5|TRBV6-1|once|NA
TGTGCCAGCAGCCTTGGGGGGGCAGGGAATCAGCCCCAGCATTTT
CASSLGGAGNQPQHF
>TRBJ2-2|TRBV11-2|NA|NA
TGTGCCAGCAGCTTAATTGCGGATTACACCGGGGAGCTGTTTTTT
CASSLIADYTGELFF
>TRBJ2-5|TRBV4-2|NA|TRBD2
TGTGCCAGCAGCCAACGACTAGCGGGGGATGAGACCCAGTACTTC
CASSQRLAGDETQYF
>TRBJ1-2|TRBV27|once|TRBD1
TGTGCCAGCAGTTTGGCGACAGGGATAGGCTACACCTTC
CASSLATGIGYTF
>TRBJ2-7|TRBV27|NA|NA
TGTGCCAGCCGCGCGGATGGATGGGACGAGCAGTACTTC
CASRADGWDEQYF
>TRBJ2-6|TRBV5-1|NA|TRBD1
TGCGCCAGCAGCCCCGAGGGACAGGTGTTATCTGGGGCCAACGTCCTGACTTTC
CASSPEGQVLSGANVLTF
>TRBJ2-2|TRBV4-1|NA|NA
TGCGCCAGCAGCCCATCGGGAGCTACCGGGGAGCTGTTTTTT
CASSPSGATGELFF
>TRBJ2-7|TRBV2|NA|TRBD2
TGTGCCAGCAGTGCGGACGGAGCGGCGGGGGACGAGCAGTACTTC
CASSADGAAGDEQYF
>TRBJ1-1|TRBV5-1|NA|NA
TGCGCCAGCAGGCATGGGCAGGGGAGGACTGAAGCTTTCTTT
CASRHGQGRTEAFF
>TRBJ2-1|TRBV4-2|NA|TRBD1
TGTGCCAGCACCCAATCGACAGGGGACAATGAGCAGTTCTTC
CASTQSTGDNEQFF
>TRBJ1-3|TRBV10-2|NA|NA
TGCGCCAGCAGTGTTGGGGCGAGCTCTGGAAACACCATATATTTT
CASSVGASSGNTIYF
>TRBJ1-2|TRBV4-3|NA|NA
TGCGCCAGCAGCCAAGCAGGGAACTATGGCTACACCTTC
CASSQAGNYGYTF
>TRBJ2-1|TRBV9|few|NA
TGTGCCAGCAGCTCCCAGCCCAGGGCTGAGCAGTTCTTC
CASSSQPRAEQFF